These 26 T cell receptor beta chains originate from one sample sequenced in a study of identical twins. TCRdb called the 5' RACE reads again in MiXCR, with one record for every CDR3 protein. The data hold approximately 590,000 distinct CDR3 sequences, with just under 10% observed a single time. The sample also formed part of further work on yellow fever vaccine responses in identical twins.

The sample consisted of PBMCs. These receptors all come from a woman between 18 and 29 years old in good health.

CDR3: CASRAGIYTEAFF. The DNA of the CDR3 is TGTGCCAGCAGGGCGGGGATTTACACTGAAGCTTTCTTT. V usage is TRBV12-3 or TRBV12-4 and J usage is TRBJ1-1; D is ambiguous. This CDR3 is built from 13 residues. Trimming left V 6 bases short and J 3 bases short, with 11 bases between.

This clonotype was seen a few times. The chain couples TRBV18 to TRBJ2-1; possibly TRBD2 for D (5 bases). Germline CDR1 KGHSH, CDR2 LQKENI. The CDR3 has 14 amino acids. Between the trimmed V and J ends, which lost 1 base and 3 bases, there was a span of 7 bases. CDR3 bases: TGTGCCAGCTCACCACGAAGCGGCTACAATGAGCAGTTCTTC. Residues: CASSPRSGYNEQFF.

The chain employs TRBV10-3 and TRBJ2-7; weak D call: TRBD2 (5 bases). Trimming left V 10 bases short and J 4 bases short, with 20 bases between. CDR3 length: 14 amino acids. Germline V gene data show CDR1 as ENHRY and CDR2 as SYGVKD. CDR3 in amino acids: CASSPDAREYEQYF. CDR3 DNA: TGTGCCAGTAGTCCGGATGCGAGGGAATACGAGCAGTACTTC.

This clonotype was counted many times. This chain links TRBV4-1 with TRBJ1-2, with D unclear. Germline CDR1 is MGHRA and CDR2 is YSYEKL. CDR3 length equals 13 residues. The V end was cut by 0 bases, the J end by 4 bases, with 6 bases between. The CDR3 DNA is TGCGCCAGCAGCCAAGAAACCTCCTATGGCTACACCTTC. Translation gives CASSQETSYGYTF.

This clonotype was found a few times. V usage is TRBV5-6 and J usage is TRBJ2-3, with 7 bases identical to TRBD1. The ends lost 7 bases at V and 11 bases at J; junction bases unmatched: 13. The CDR3 runs to 13 residues. Germline CDR1 is SGHDT and CDR2 is YYEEEE. The CDR3 spells CASGTDSTEMQYF. The CDR3 coding sequence is TGTGCCAGCGGGACAGACTCCACAGAGATGCAGTATTTT. Supplemented by reference TRBV5-6 and TRBJ2-3, the full variable domain reads DAGVTQSPTHLIKTRGQQVTLRCSPKSGHDTVSWYQQALGQGPQFIFQYYEEEERQRGNFPDRFSGHQFPNYSSELNVNALLLGDSALYLCASGTDSTEMQYFGPGTRLTVL.

This clonotype was picked up a small number of times. This chain connects TRBV6-1 to TRBJ2-1; perhaps TRBD1 as D (6 bases). Germline CDR1 MNHNS, CDR2 SASEGT. Trimming took 4 bases from V and 4 from J, leaving 8 bases between them. The CDR3 sequence is 13 residues long. The CDR3 nucleotides are TGTGCCAGCAGTGCGACAGGATACAATGAGCAGTTCTTC. This gives the protein CASSATGYNEQFF.

The rearrangement uses TRBV7-3 and TRBJ1-6; 9 positions match TRBD1. Looked up from germline, CDR1 is SGHTA and CDR2 is FQGTGA. CDR3 length: 15 residues. Germline trimming cut 5 bases from V and 9 bases from J; bases unmatched to any gene: 8. The DNA for the CDR3 is TGTGCCAGCAGCGCCGGACAGGGGATCACTTCACCCCTCCACTTT. Its protein product is CASSAGQGITSPLHF.

The chain recombines TRBV12-3 or TRBV12-4 with TRBJ1-3; TRBD1 might be the D (5 bases). The CDR3 has 15 amino acids. Trimming shortened V by 6 bases and J by 0 bases, and 12 bases separated the two germline ends. CDR3 bases: TGTGCCAGCAGGCTTCTGGGGGACTCTGGAAACACCATATATTTT. It codes for CASRLLGDSGNTIYF.

This clonotype was counted many times. This chain uses TRBV12-3 or TRBV12-4 with TRBJ2-7; D may be TRBD2 (5 bases). This CDR3 has 12 amino acids. Trimming shortened V by 5 bases and J by 3 bases, and 8 bases separated the two germline ends. The CDR3 loop reads CASSRESYEQYF. CDR3 in DNA: TGTGCCAGCAGTCGGGAAAGCTACGAGCAGTACTTC.

The sample holds many counts of this clonotype. The CDR3: CGIRTPNTGELFF. The CDR3 DNA follows: TGCGGAATAAGGACCCCGAACACCGGGGAGCTGTTTTTT. The chain recombines TRBV20-1 with TRBJ2-2; D remains unclear. The CDR3 has 13 amino acids. Germline V gene lookup returns CDR1 DFQATT and CDR2 SNEGSKA (reference sequence).

This rearrangement joins TRBV6-1 to TRBJ2-7; 8 nucleotides match TRBD1. Germline lookup yields CDR1 MNHNS and CDR2 SASEGT. The CDR3 contains 16 residues. Losses at the gene ends were 2 bases for V and 1 base for J; bases not matched to a gene: 7. In DNA, the CDR3 is TGTGCCAGCAGTGAATCGCTTCGGGACAGGTCCTACGAGCAGTACTTC. It is translated as CASSESLRDRSYEQYF.

This clonotype has more than one count but fewer than ten. The chain joins TRBV4-3 to TRBJ2-1; TRBD2 matches 7 bases. The germline V gene has CDR1 LGHNA and CDR2 YSLEER. Trimming cost V 0 bases and J 2 bases; bases outside gene matches: 10. The CDR3 loop spans 18 amino acids. CDR3 amino acids: CASSQDGTTRDAYNEQFF. In DNA, the CDR3 is TGCGCCAGCAGCCAAGATGGGACTACCCGGGATGCCTACAATGAGCAGTTCTTC.

V is TRBV30 and J is TRBJ2-5; perhaps TRBD2 as D (7 bases). Trimming took off 5 bases at V and 4 bases at J, with 11 bases between the two ends. Per the germline V gene, CDR1 is GTSNPN and CDR2 is SVGIG (reference sequence). The CDR3 has 12 residues. The CDR3 loop is CAWAGAIETQYF. The CDR3 DNA reads as TGTGCCTGGGCGGGGGCGATAGAGACCCAGTACTTC.

The rearrangement links TRBV2 to TRBJ2-2; D remains unclear. Trimming left V 3 bases short and J 6 bases short, with 8 bases between. Germline assignment: CDR1 SNHLY and CDR2 FYNNEI. The CDR3 has 13 residues. The CDR3 protein is CASSEAVPGELFF. For the CDR3, the DNA is TGTGCCAGCAGTGAGGCGGTTCCCGGGGAGCTGTTTTTT.

In this sample, this clonotype turned up a few times. As DNA, the CDR3 is TGTGCCAGCAGCAACGAGGGGGCCTCCTACAATGAGCAGTTCTTC. Translation gives CASSNEGASYNEQFF. The chain combines TRBV21-1 with TRBJ2-1; the table's D call, TRBD1, was not checked against the DNA. TRBV21-1 is a known pseudogene. This CDR3 comprises 15 residues.

This chain joins TRBV12-3 or TRBV12-4 and TRBJ2-7; D gene ambiguous. Trimming removed 4 bases from V and 4 bases from J, with 17 bases in between. The CDR3 totals 15 residues. The CDR3 is CASSSQPGLQYEQYF. The CDR3 coding sequence is TGTGCCAGCAGTTCCCAACCGGGCCTCCAATACGAGCAGTACTTC.

At least ten counts were recorded for this clonotype. This sequence joins TRBV5-1 and TRBJ2-1; D is ambiguous. This CDR3 comprises 14 residues. Trimming removed 4 bases from V and 3 bases from J, with 11 bases in between. Germline V gene sequence: CDR1 SGHRS, CDR2 YFSETQ. CDR3 DNA sequence: TGCGCCAGCAGCCCGGAGACTGGCTACAATGAGCAGTTCTTC. Its protein product is CASSPETGYNEQFF.

This clonotype showed up just once. The chain uses TRBV27 and TRBJ2-7; the D is unclear. V lost 1 base and J lost 1, with 8 bases in between. The CDR3 length is 14 residues. Germline V gives CDR1 MNHEY, CDR2 SMNVEV (reference sequence). CDR3 amino acids: CASSLYQLSYEQYF. The CDR3 bases are TGTGCCAGCAGTTTATACCAACTTTCCTACGAGCAGTACTTC.

This clonotype appeared many times. The chain employs TRBV20-1 and TRBJ2-3, with D unclear. The V end lost 2 bases, the J end lost 6 bases, and 9 bases lay between the germline ends. The CDR3 covers 12 residues. The germline CDR1 and CDR2 sequences are DFQATT and SNEGSKA (reference sequence). DNA for the CDR3: TGCAGTGCTAGAAGGCCGCCGGATACGCAGTATTTT. Its translation: CSARRPPDTQYF.

V is TRBV25-1 and J is TRBJ1-2, with D unclear. V lost 5 bases to trimming and J lost 8 bases, with 12 bases between them. This CDR3 comprises 12 residues. Germline CDR1 is MGHDK and CDR2 is SYGVNS. The CDR3 loop reads CASSTLSGGYTF. As DNA, the CDR3 is TGTGCCAGCAGTACACTTTCCGGGGGCTACACCTTC.

This clonotype was seen at least ten times. The V and J genes are TRBV5-1 and TRBJ2-1; 14 bases line up with TRBD2. Germline CDR1 and CDR2: SGHRS and YFSETQ. The CDR3 has 17 residues. V was pared by 3 bases and J by 7 bases, with 9 bases of the junction left unmatched. The CDR3 loop is CASSSGLTSGRENEQFF. CDR3 in DNA: TGCGCCAGCAGCTCGGGGCTGACTAGCGGGAGGGAAAATGAGCAGTTCTTC.

The chain links TRBV7-2 to TRBJ2-1; 11 bases agree with TRBD2. Per germline, CDR1 SGHTA and CDR2 FQGNSA. J lost 12 bases, V lost 5 bases, and 9 bases had no gene match. The CDR3 is 14 residues long. This CDR3 is CASSQTSGMFGQFF. The CDR3 coding sequence is TGTGCCAGCAGCCAGACTAGCGGGATGTTCGGGCAGTTCTTC.

Concerning this clonotype: A read error may account for a junction end that differs from germline. The chain couples TRBV7-9 to TRBJ2-1; 7 bases map to TRBD2. CDR3 length: 15 residues. Per the germline V gene, CDR1 is SEHNR and CDR2 is FQNEAQ (reference sequence). The CDR3 DNA follows: TGTGCCAGCAGCTTACGGCGGGAGTTAACAAAAGAGCAGTTTTTC. Protein sequence: CASSLRRELTKEQFF. Looking up the rest from reference TRBV7-9 and TRBJ2-1 gives the full variable domain: DTGVSQNPRHKITKRGQNVTFRCDPISEHNRLYWYRQTLGQGPEFLTYFQNEAQLEKSRLLSDRFSAERPKGSFSTLEIQRTEQGDSAMYLCASSLRRELTKEQFFGPGTRLTVL.

This clonotype was counted at least ten times. The CDR3, as DNA: TGTGCCAGCAGCTTAGGAGGGACGGCGAACACCGGGGAGCTGTTTTTT. Translating gives CASSLGGTANTGELFF. The chain recombines TRBV7-6 with TRBJ2-2; D tentatively reads TRBD1 or TRBD2 (5 bases each). CDR1 and CDR2 (germline): SGHVS, FNYEAQ. V was clipped by 1 base and J by 0 bases, with 9 bases between them. The length of the CDR3 is 16 residues. The whole variable domain, filled in from reference TRBV7-6 and TRBJ2-2, reads GAGVSQSPRYKVTKRGQDVALRCDPISGHVSLYWYRQALGQGPEFLTYFNYEAQQDKSGLPNDRFSAERPEGSISTLTIQRTEQRDSAMYRCASSLGGTANTGELFFGEGSRLTVL.

The J gene is TRBJ2-2, the V gene TRBV6-5; D possibly matches TRBD1 or TRBD2 (5 bases each). Per the germline V gene, CDR1 is MNHEY and CDR2 is SVGAGI. V gave up 2 bases and J gave up 4 bases, with 8 bases separating them. The CDR3 is 14 residues long. This CDR3 reads CASSYAGTTGELFF. CDR3 sequence (DNA): TGTGCCAGCAGTTACGCAGGGACCACCGGGGAGCTGTTTTTT.

J is TRBJ1-1 and V is TRBV7-8; 8 bases map to TRBD1. Trimming cost V 5 bases and J 7 bases; bases outside gene matches: 3. CDR3 length equals 12 residues. Germline V CDR1 and CDR2: SGHVS, FQNEAQ. The CDR3 bases are TGTGCCAGCAGCGCCGACAGGGGTGAAGCTTTCTTT. This sequence encodes CASSADRGEAFF.